Detailed here is one TCR beta chain. Antigen unknown. This entry comes from a study of cytomegalovirus exposure and HLA in healthy donors. Study-level results: A few CMV-associated chains proved CMV antigen-specific in vitro. Both high specificity and high sensitivity reportedly marked the classifier's diagnosis of cytomegalovirus status. Researchers catalogued roughly 150 TCR beta chains as cytomegalovirus-associated.

The validation cohort, a group of around 120 subjects, included the donors and was separate from the roughly 620-subject first cohort. Repertoires were generated with immunoSEQ multiplex PCR, while TCRdb's copy carries only in-frame clones and drops some. The sample includes 150,000 to 200,000 clones, less than 90% of them seen just once. Sample: PBMCs. The sequence was collected from a man aged 25-45 years in good health and CMV-seropositive.

The CDR3: CASSVFRGPTDTGELFF. The DNA for the CDR3 is TGCGCCAGCAGCGTATTCAGGGGCCCTACCGACACCGGGGAGCTGTTTTTT. The chain links TRBV4-3 to TRBJ2-2, with a weak D call TRBD1 (6 bases). Germline lookup yields CDR1 LGHNA and CDR2 YSLEER. Deletions cut 5 bases from V and 3 bases from J, with 19 bases between. The CDR3 is made up of 17 amino acids.